Listed below are T cell receptor beta chains from one sample, sequenced in a study of shared T cell receptors in the human thymus. Measured with immunoSEQ multiplex PCR; TCRdb has only the in-frame clones, and not every one. The sample shows approximately 660,000 clones, approximately 87% of them seen only once. The sample was also reused in another study, on human thymus T cells.

Sequencing was done on a sample of thymocytes. The receptor source for this set is a boy in the first two years of life with a congenital heart defect. CDR3s include the opening cysteine and the closing phenylalanine or tryptophan. The D gene is left open where the match is weak. Rows may omit the clone size; those that give it use once, few, many or a size class.

D	V	size	J	DNA	CDR3
TRBD1	TRBV27	.	TRBJ1-2	TGTGCCAGCAGTCCTCAGGGACAGGGGAACTATGGCTACACCTTC	CASSPQGQGNYGYTF
TRBD2	TRBV19	.	TRBJ2-3	TGTGCCAGTAGTATGGGCCTAGCGGGAGAGTTTGAGACAGATACGCAGTATTTT	CASSMGLAGEFETDTQYF
TRBD1	TRBV2	.	TRBJ1-5	TGTGCCAGCAGTGAAAGGGAAGCGGGACAGGGCCGGTGTAGCAATCAGCCCCAGCATTTT	CASSEREAGQGRCSNQPQHF
.	TRBV5-1	.	TRBJ1-1	TGCGCCAGCAGCTTTCCGGGGGGCACTGAAGCTTTCTTT	CASSFPGGTEAFF
TRBD2	TRBV7-9	.	TRBJ2-7	TGTGCCAGCACCCCCGGGGGGGGCTCCTACGAGCAGTACTTC	CASTPGGGSYEQYF
.	TRBV11-3	.	TRBJ2-3	TGTGCCAGCAGCTTAGTCCCAGACTTGACTAGCACAGATACGCAGTATTTT	CASSLVPDLTSTDTQYF
.	TRBV5-6	.	TRBJ2-3	TGTGCCAGCAGCTTGCGATCGCCCTCGGCAGATACGCAGTATTTT	CASSLRSPSADTQYF
.	TRBV7-7	few	TRBJ2-2	TGTGCCAGCAGCTTACAGGTCGGGGGTACCCCCGGGGAGCTGTTTTTT	CASSLQVGGTPGELFF
TRBD2	TRBV5-8	.	TRBJ2-1	TGTGCCAGCAGCTTGCCTGGACGCCCCCGGGGGGGGCAGTTCTTC	CASSLPGRPRGGQFF
.	TRBV6-1	.	TRBJ2-6	TGTGCCAGCAGGGCCATCTCTGGGGCCAACGTCCTGACTTTC	CASRAISGANVLTF
TRBD2	TRBV29-1	.	TRBJ2-7	TGCAGCGTGGAGATACGAGTGGGTAGCGGGGGCTCCACCCCCACTGTTTACGAGCAGTACTTC	CSVEIRVGSGGSTPTVYEQYF
TRBD2	TRBV4-1	.	TRBJ2-7	TGCGCCAGCAGCCAAGATGCCCAGGGCCGGGGGGATTTAAACTCCTACGAGCAGTACTTC	CASSQDAQGRGDLNSYEQYF
TRBD2	TRBV4-3	once	TRBJ2-1	TGCGCCAGCAGCCATGGACTAGCGGCACCCTTAGGGCGGTTCTTC	CASSHGLAAPLGRFF
TRBD1	TRBV10-3	.	TRBJ2-3	TGTGCCATCAGTGATCAGGTCCCCTTTCCCGGGACAGCGGATACGCAGTATTTT	CAISDQVPFPGTADTQYF
.	TRBV4-1	.	TRBJ1-3	TGCGCCAGCAGCGCCAGGGGCTTCTCTGGAAACACCATATATTTT	CASSARGFSGNTIYF
.	TRBV5-1	.	TRBJ1-2	TGCGCCAGCAGCTTGGTTCCGGGGGACTATGGCTACACCTTC	CASSLVPGDYGYTF
.	TRBV5-4	.	TRBJ1-2	TGTGCCAGCAGCGCCTCGATCAGGCCTAATAACTATGGCTACACCTTC	CASSASIRPNNYGYTF
.	TRBV6-6	.	TRBJ2-7	TGTGCCAGCAGCCCGGCCGACAGTTACTCCTACGAGCAGTACTTC	CASSPADSYSYEQYF
TRBD1	TRBV28	.	TRBJ1-5	TGTGCCAGCAGCAATACAGGGGGCAGCAATCAGCCCCAGCATTTT	CASSNTGGSNQPQHF
TRBD1	TRBV15	.	TRBJ2-7	TGTGCCACCAGCGGGGACAGGCGCAGAAAGCTCCACGAGCAGTACTTC	CATSGDRRRKLHEQYF
TRBD1	TRBV30	.	TRBJ1-1	TGTGCCTGGAGTGGCCAGGGGGGGAACACTGAAGCTTTCTTT	CAWSGQGGNTEAFF
.	TRBV12-5	.	TRBJ1-6	TGTGCTAGTGCCCCGGACAGTCCCAATTCACCCCTCCACTTT	CASAPDSPNSPLHF
TRBD1	TRBV28	.	TRBJ2-7	TGTGCCAGCAGTCCCGGACAGGCAAGACGCTACGAGCAGTACTTC	CASSPGQARRYEQYF
.	TRBV4-1	.	TRBJ2-1	TGCGCCAGCAGCCCTCAAGCCTCTGACAGTACAGCGGGCAATGAGCAGTTCTTC	CASSPQASDSTAGNEQFF
.	TRBV11-2	once	TRBJ1-3	TGTGCCAGCAGCTTGGAAAGGGAGGGGCGAAACACCATATATTTT	CASSLEREGRNTIYF
TRBD1	TRBV2	.	TRBJ2-5	TGTGCCAGCAGTGATCCCAGGGGGCAAGAGATCCAGTACTTC	CASSDPRGQEIQYF
TRBD1	TRBV27	once	TRBJ2-1	TGTGCCAGCAGTTTAAGGGACAGGGGGCTCAATGAGCAGTTCTTC	CASSLRDRGLNEQFF
.	TRBV5-6	.	TRBJ2-7	TGTGCCAGCAGCTTGGCCTGCCAGGGTGGAGACGAGCAGTACTTC	CASSLACQGGDEQYF
.	TRBV7-2	few	TRBJ1-1	TGTGCCAGCACCGAAAGGGGGGGTTCGGAAACTGAAGCTTTCTTT	CASTERGGSETEAFF
TRBD1	TRBV27	.	TRBJ1-1	TGTGCCAGCGGATTGACAGGGAACGCTTTCTTT	CASGLTGNAFF
.	TRBV6-5	.	TRBJ2-7	TGTGCCAGCAGTTCGACTAGTTGGTACGAGCAGTACTTC	CASSSTSWYEQYF
.	TRBV27	.	TRBJ2-7	TGTGCCAGCTTAAGGAGGCCATACCTCTCCTACGAGCAGTACTTC	CASLRRPYLSYEQYF
TRBD2	TRBV30	.	TRBJ2-7	TGTGCCTGGAGTCGACTACACAGGACTAGCGACTCCTACGAGCAGTACTTC	CAWSRLHRTSDSYEQYF
.	TRBV7-4	once	TRBJ2-1	TGTGCCAGCAGCTTAGCCTATAGTAGCTCCTACAATGAGCAGTTCTTC	CASSLAYSSSYNEQFF
TRBD2	TRBV28	.	TRBJ2-7	TGTGCCAGCAGCTTCCCGCTCGGGGGGTATGGTCACGAGCAGTACTTC	CASSFPLGGYGHEQYF
.	TRBV4-3	.	TRBJ1-1	TGCGCCAGCAGCCAAGAAAATAGCCCTGAAGCTTTCTTT	CASSQENSPEAFF
TRBD2	TRBV11-2	.	TRBJ2-7	TGTGCCAGCACCTCCTGGGAGGGACCTTCCTACGAGCAGTACTTC	CASTSWEGPSYEQYF
TRBD1	TRBV27	once	TRBJ2-7	TGTGCCAGCAGTATGGGACAGGGAACCTACGAGCAGTACTTC	CASSMGQGTYEQYF
.	TRBV4-1	.	TRBJ2-3	TGCGCCACCTCTAGCGTCCCTAGCACAGATACGCAGTATTTT	CATSSVPSTDTQYF
.	TRBV29-1	.	TRBJ1-1	TGCAGCGTTGGACCATTTTGGGCTGACACTGAAGCTTTCTTT	CSVGPFWADTEAFF
TRBD2	TRBV7-9	.	TRBJ2-1	TGTGCCAGCAGCTTAGGGGTAGCGGGAGGGCCTAACAATGAGCAGTTCTTC	CASSLGVAGGPNNEQFF
.	TRBV9	once	TRBJ2-7	TGTGCCAGCAGCGCTCCCTCCTACGAGCAGTACTTC	CASSAPSYEQYF
TRBD1	TRBV27	.	TRBJ1-5	TGTGCCAGCACCGGGACAGGGGGCGCAAAGCCCCAGCATTTT	CASTGTGGAKPQHF
TRBD2	TRBV14	.	TRBJ2-1	TGTGCCAGCAGCCAAGATCTCGGCGGGAGGGCCTACAATGAGCAGTTCTTC	CASSQDLGGRAYNEQFF
TRBD1	TRBV6-6	.	TRBJ2-2	TGTGCCAGCAGCACTGGACAGGGAAGGACCGGGGAGCTGTTTTTT	CASSTGQGRTGELFF
.	TRBV21-1	.	TRBJ2-1	TGTGCCAGCAGCAAAGGACAGGGGGCGAGCGGCAATGAGCAGTTCTTC	CASSKGQGASGNEQFF
.	TRBV9	.	TRBJ2-2	TGTGCCAGCAGCGTAGGAGGCGGGGAGCTGTTTTTT	CASSVGGGELFF
.	TRBV28	few	TRBJ1-1	TGTGCCAGCAGCTCCCTCACAGATCAGGTCCGGTCGGTCGCTGAAGCTTTCTTT	CASSSLTDQVRSVAEAFF
TRBD1	TRBV6-5	.	TRBJ1-2	TGTGCCAGCAGACAACAGGGGTACGGCTACACCTTC	CASRQQGYGYTF
TRBD1	TRBV28	.	TRBJ2-3	TGTGCCAGCAGTTTGGGGACAGGGCCGACAGGGCGCACAGATACGCAGTATTTT	CASSLGTGPTGRTDTQYF
TRBD2	TRBV29-1	.	TRBJ2-1	TGCAGCGTTGATTGGACAGAGACTAGCGGGAGGGAGAATGAGCAGTTCTTC	CSVDWTETSGRENEQFF
TRBD2	TRBV7-2	.	TRBJ2-3	TGTGCCAGCAGCTTAGCCAGCGGGAGCCCACCTAGCACAGATACGCAGTATTTT	CASSLASGSPPSTDTQYF
.	TRBV4-1	few	TRBJ2-7	TGCGCCAGCAGCCAAGAGGGCTTTGGCGAGCGGTACTACGAGCAGTACTTC	CASSQEGFGERYYEQYF
TRBD1	TRBV6-1	.	TRBJ2-7	TGTGCCAGCAGGGGACCCGGGACAGGGTTCGGCGAGCAGTACTTC	CASRGPGTGFGEQYF
.	TRBV4-2	few	TRBJ2-7	TGTGCCAGCAGCCAAGATGGGGGGGCTAGAGGGTACTTC	CASSQDGGARGYF
.	TRBV11-3	.	TRBJ1-5	TGTGCCAGCAGCCCCGGTTCCTATCAGCCCCAGCATTTT	CASSPGSYQPQHF
.	TRBV20-1	.	TRBJ1-1	TGCAGTGCTAGACAGGTACGAGCTTTCTTT	CSARQVRAFF
TRBD2	TRBV10-2	once	TRBJ2-1	TGCGCCAGCAGAAATAGCGGGAGGAGTTTCTCCTACAATGAGCAGTTCTTC	CASRNSGRSFSYNEQFF
.	TRBV28	.	TRBJ2-7	TGTGCCAGCAGTACTACCCCCCTCGAGTCCTACGAGCAGTACTTC	CASSTTPLESYEQYF
.	TRBV5-8	.	TRBJ2-2	TGTGCCAGCAGCTTGGGGCAGGGGCATAAGCTGTTTTTT	CASSLGQGHKLFF